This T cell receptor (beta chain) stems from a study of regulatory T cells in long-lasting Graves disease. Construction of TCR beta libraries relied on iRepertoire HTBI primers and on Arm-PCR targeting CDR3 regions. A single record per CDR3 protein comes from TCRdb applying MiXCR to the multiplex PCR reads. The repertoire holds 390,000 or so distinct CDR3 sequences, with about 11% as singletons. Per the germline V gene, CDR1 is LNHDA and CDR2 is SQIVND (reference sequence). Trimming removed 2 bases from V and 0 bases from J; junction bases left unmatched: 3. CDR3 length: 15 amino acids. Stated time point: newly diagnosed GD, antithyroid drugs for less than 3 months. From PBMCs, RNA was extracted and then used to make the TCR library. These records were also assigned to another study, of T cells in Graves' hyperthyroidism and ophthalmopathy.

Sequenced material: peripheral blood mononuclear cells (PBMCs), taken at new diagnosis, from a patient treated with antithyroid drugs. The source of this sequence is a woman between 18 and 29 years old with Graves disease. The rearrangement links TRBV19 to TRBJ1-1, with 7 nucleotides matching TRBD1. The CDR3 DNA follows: TGTGCCAGTAGTATACGGACAGGAATGAACACTGAAGCTTTCTTT. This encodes CASSIRTGMNTEAFF. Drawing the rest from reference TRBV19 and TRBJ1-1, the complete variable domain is DGGITQSPKYLFRKEGQNVTLSCEQNLNHDAMYWYRQDPGQGLRLIYYSQIVNDFQKGDIAEGYSVSREKKESFPLTVTSAQKNPTAFYLCASSIRTGMNTEAFFGQGTRLTVV.